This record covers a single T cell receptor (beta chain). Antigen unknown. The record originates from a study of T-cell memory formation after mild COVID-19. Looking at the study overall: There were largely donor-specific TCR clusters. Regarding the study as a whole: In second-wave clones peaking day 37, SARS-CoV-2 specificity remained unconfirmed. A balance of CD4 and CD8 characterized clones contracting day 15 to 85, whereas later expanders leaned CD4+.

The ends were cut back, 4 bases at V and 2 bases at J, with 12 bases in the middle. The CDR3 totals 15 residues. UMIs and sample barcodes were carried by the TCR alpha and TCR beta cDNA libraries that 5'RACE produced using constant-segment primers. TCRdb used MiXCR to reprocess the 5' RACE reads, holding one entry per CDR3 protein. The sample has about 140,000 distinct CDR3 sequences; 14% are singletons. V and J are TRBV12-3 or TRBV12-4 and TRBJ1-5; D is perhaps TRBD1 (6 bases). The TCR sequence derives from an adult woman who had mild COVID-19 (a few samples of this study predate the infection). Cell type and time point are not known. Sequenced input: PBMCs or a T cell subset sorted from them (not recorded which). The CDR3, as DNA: TGTGCCAGCAGTTCTAGGGGGTTCGGCAATCAGCCCCAGCATTTT. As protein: CASSSRGFGNQPQHF.